One and the same sample provided the 11 T cell receptor beta chains below, sequenced in a study of blood T cell repertoires in COVID-19. Profiling relied on immunoSEQ multiplex PCR, and the TCRdb table lists in-frame clones only, not all of them. The sample shows about 230,000 clones, over 75% of them seen only once. The sequencing input was peripheral blood. These receptors were taken from a woman aged 80 or over with acute or convalescent COVID-19.

J is TRBJ1-2 and V is TRBV5-1; weak D call: TRBD1 (6 bases). Trimming shortened V by 2 bases and J by 8 bases, and 22 bases separated the two germline ends. Per the germline V gene, CDR1 is SGHRS and CDR2 is YFSETQ. The CDR3 runs to 16 residues. CDR3 sequence (DNA): TGCGCCAGCAGCTTAAGCGGTTTTTACAGGGCTGGAGGCTACACCTTC. It translates to CASSLSGFYRAGGYTF.

The rearrangement links TRBV6-5 to TRBJ1-5; D is ambiguous. Between the trimmed V and J ends, which lost 7 bases and 0 bases, there was a span of 10 bases. Germline V gene lookup returns CDR1 MNHEY and CDR2 SVGAGI. CDR3 length: 14 residues. The CDR3 spells CASKRGYSNQPQHF. The CDR3 nucleotides are TGTGCCAGCAAAAGAGGATATAGCAATCAGCCCCAGCATTTT.

V is TRBV19 and J is TRBJ1-4; D is possibly TRBD1 (6 bases). V lost 1 base, J lost 4 bases, and 7 bases lay in between. The germline V gene has CDR1 LNHDA and CDR2 SQIVND (reference sequence). This CDR3 contains 14 residues. CDR3 residues: CASSIGQDNEKLFF. The DNA for the CDR3 is TGTGCCAGTAGTATAGGACAGGATAATGAAAAACTGTTTTTT.

This chain joins TRBV6-5 and TRBJ2-5, with TRBD2 matching 13 bases. This CDR3 has 14 amino acids. The V segment lost 6 bases and the J segment 9 bases; nucleotides outside the gene matches: 7. Germline V gene lookup returns CDR1 MNHEY and CDR2 SVGAGI. CDR3 DNA sequence: TGTGCCAGCAGCGGGACTAGCGGGGTGGGACCCCAGTACTTC. Its translation: CASSGTSGVGPQYF.

The rearrangement joins TRBV30 to TRBJ2-7; possible D gene TRBD2, 6 bases. The CDR3 spans 14 residues. Per germline, CDR1 GTSNPN and CDR2 SVGIG (reference sequence). V lost 4 bases and J 4 bases, leaving 17 bases between the germline ends. CDR3 in amino acids: CAWTYGGVSYEQYF. CDR3 nucleotide sequence: TGTGCCTGGACCTACGGGGGTGTAAGTTACGAGCAGTACTTC.

The chain recombines TRBV9 with TRBJ1-1; 10 positions match TRBD1. The length of the CDR3 is 16 residues. V trimming: 3 bases; J trimming: 0 bases; junction bases outside the gene matches: 5. The germline gives CDR1 SGDLS, CDR2 YYNGEE. The CDR3 nucleotides read TGTGCCAGCAGCGCGGGGACAGGGGAAGTGAACACTGAAGCTTTCTTT. As protein: CASSAGTGEVNTEAFF.

The chain carries TRBV10-3 and TRBJ1-2, with 7 bases aligning to TRBD1. Germline V CDR1 and CDR2: ENHRY, SYGVKD. The V and J ends lost 2 bases and 4 bases, in that order; junction bases with no gene match: 7. The CDR3 length is 15 residues. The CDR3: CAISEGRGRTYGYTF. CDR3 in DNA: TGTGCCATCAGTGAGGGAAGGGGGCGGACCTATGGCTACACCTTC.

A remark on this clone: This sample includes further DNA sequences coding for the same CDR3. The chain combines TRBV11-2 with TRBJ2-7, with D unclear. Germline V gives CDR1 SGHAT, CDR2 FQNNGV. The V gene lost 3 bases and the J gene lost 7 bases, with 7 bases spanning the gap. The CDR3 runs 11 residues. DNA of the CDR3: TGTGCCAGCAGCTTCCCGGGTGAGCAGTACTTC. This encodes CASSFPGEQYF.

This clone was seen only a few times. The chain uses TRBV12-3 or TRBV12-4 and TRBJ2-1, with 7 bases matching TRBD1. The CDR3 consists of 12 residues. V was clipped by 6 bases and J by 14 bases; unmatched bases: 10. CDR3 amino acids: CASSSDRIKKFF. The CDR3 nucleotides are TGTGCCAGCAGCTCGGACAGGATAAAGAAGTTCTTC.

CDR3: CASSLGVAGGYNEQFF. In DNA, the CDR3 is TGTGCCAGCAGCTTAGGAGTGGCAGGGGGCTACAATGAGCAGTTCTTC. The chain uses TRBV7-8 and TRBJ2-1; 7 bases agree with TRBD1. This CDR3 is built from 16 residues. V trimming: 1 base; J trimming: 3 bases; junction bases outside the gene matches: 6. From germline, CDR1 is SGHVS and CDR2 FQNEAQ.

This clone was counted only a few times. The chain uses TRBV7-8 and TRBJ2-3, with D perhaps TRBD1 (6 bases). Germline CDR1 SGHVS, CDR2 FQNEAQ. Trimming took off 1 base at V and 6 bases at J, with 14 bases between the two ends. The CDR3 runs to 15 residues. The CDR3 coding sequence is TGTGCCAGCAGCTTAGATTCCGGGACACGCGATACGCAGTATTTT. This codes for CASSLDSGTRDTQYF.